These T cell receptor beta chains were read from a single sample in a study of radiotherapy plus CTLA-4 blockade in lung cancer. The assay was immunoSEQ multiplex PCR, and TCRdb's table has in-frame clones only and misses some. This sample has 51,000 or so clones, with 70% to 80% found just once. This material consisted of peripheral blood, taken from a patient treated with radiotherapy plus ipilimumab. The receptors here all came from a human donor with non-small cell lung cancer who had stable disease on radiotherapy plus ipilimumab. The CDR3 runs from the conserved cysteine through the conserved F or W. The D gene is left open where the match is weak.

>TRBV11-2|.
CASSFAHQNTEAFF
>TRBV6-5|.
CASSYGLLNTEAFF
>TRBV28|.
CASRLPTGSPTIYF
>TRBV29-1|.
CSVSRGGEQYF
>TRBV29-1|TRBD1
CSAGTVQGPQHF
>TRBV5-1|.
CASSVDSSNTGELFF
>TRBV28|.
CASSDSTDTQYF
>TRBV21-1|.
CASRTARPLHF
>TRBV4-1|.
CASSQIGVRGSPLHF
>TRBV2|TRBD2
CASKFSSGGFQETQYF
>TRBV11-1|TRBD2
CASSLPASGGNEQFF
>TRBV27|TRBD1
CASSRPGQQETQYF
>TRBV6-1|.
CASSYHLGDTQYF
>TRBV13|TRBD2
CASSSRGTSGVAAYEQFF
>TRBV28|.
CAGLGKPGNTIYF
>TRBV19|.
CASSMQGGINQPQHF
>TRBV9|.
CASSVEPENTEAFF
>TRBV19|TRBD1
CASRDREYHGYTF
>TRBV28|.
CASSLGAFALNQPQHF
>TRBV5-1|.
CASSLGAGQGTEAFF
>TRBV6-5|.
CASRTLGVPNTEAFF
>TRBV19|.
CASSIRRALNTEAFF
>TRBV7-2|.
CASSYRDGSYEQYF
>TRBV6-1|.
CASRAADFNEKLFF
>TRBV6-6|.
CASKHRDTSTDTQYF
>TRBV6-5|.
CASSYTRTDTQYF
>TRBV7-2|.
CASSFSITNEKLFF
>TRBV6-1|TRBD1
CASKGQGDEQFF
>TRBV7-9|TRBD1
CASSSLFDRGGEQFF
>TRBV28|.
CASRRTVDGYTF
>TRBV28|TRBD1
CASSLNVVRGTVYGYTF
>TRBV23-1|.
CASSERDGEQYF
>TRBV4-1|.
CASSHPVLNLPNSPLHF
>TRBV7-2|TRBD1
CASSSDQGVYEQYF